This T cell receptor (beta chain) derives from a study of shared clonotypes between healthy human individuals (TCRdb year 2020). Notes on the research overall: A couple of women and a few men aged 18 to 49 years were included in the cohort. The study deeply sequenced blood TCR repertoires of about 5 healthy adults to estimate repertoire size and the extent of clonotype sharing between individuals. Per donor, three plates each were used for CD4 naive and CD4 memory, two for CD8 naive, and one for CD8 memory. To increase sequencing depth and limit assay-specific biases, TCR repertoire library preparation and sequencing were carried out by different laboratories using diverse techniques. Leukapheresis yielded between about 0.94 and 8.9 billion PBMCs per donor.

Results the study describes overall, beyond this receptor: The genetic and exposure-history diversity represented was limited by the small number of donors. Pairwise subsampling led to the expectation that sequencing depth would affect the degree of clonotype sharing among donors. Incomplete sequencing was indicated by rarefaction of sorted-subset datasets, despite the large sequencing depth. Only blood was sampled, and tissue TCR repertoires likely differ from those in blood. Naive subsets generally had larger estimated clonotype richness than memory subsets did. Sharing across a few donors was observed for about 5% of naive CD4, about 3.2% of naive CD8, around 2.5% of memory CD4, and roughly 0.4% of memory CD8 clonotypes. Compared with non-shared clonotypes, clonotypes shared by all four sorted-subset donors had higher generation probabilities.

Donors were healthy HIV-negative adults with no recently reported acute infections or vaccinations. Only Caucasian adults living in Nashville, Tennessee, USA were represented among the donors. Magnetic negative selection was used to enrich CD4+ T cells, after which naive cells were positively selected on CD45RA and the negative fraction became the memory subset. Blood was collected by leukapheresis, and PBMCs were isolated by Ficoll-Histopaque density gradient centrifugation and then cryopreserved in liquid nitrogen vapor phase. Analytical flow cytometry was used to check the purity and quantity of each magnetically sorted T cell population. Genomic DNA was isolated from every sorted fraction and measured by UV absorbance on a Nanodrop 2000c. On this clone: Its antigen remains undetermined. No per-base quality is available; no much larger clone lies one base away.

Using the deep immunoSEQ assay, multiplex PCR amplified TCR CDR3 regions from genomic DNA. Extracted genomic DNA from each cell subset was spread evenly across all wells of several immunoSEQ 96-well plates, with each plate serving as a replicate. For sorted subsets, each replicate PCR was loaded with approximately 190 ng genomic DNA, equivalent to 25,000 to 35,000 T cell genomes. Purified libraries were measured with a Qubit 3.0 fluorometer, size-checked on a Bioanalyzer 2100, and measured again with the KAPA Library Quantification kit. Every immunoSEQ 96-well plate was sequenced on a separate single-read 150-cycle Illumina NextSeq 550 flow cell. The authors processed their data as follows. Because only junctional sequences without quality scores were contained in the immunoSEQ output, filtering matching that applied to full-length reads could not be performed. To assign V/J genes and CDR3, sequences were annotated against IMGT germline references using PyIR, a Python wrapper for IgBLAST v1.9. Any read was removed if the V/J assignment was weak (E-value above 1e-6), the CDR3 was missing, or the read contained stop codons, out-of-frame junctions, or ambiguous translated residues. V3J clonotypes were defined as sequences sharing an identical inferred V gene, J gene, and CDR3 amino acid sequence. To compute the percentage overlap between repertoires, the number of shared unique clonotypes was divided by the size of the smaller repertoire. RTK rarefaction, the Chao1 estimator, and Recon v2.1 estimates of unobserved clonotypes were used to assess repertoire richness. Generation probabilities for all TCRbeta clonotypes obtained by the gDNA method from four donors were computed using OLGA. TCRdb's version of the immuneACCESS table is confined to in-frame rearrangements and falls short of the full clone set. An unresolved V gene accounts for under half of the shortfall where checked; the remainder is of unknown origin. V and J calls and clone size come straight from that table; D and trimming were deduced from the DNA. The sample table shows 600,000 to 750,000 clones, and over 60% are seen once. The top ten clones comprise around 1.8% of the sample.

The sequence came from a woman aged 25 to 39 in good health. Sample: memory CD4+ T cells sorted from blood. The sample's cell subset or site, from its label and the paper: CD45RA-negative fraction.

The nucleotides read TGCGCCAGCAGCTTGGGGACAGGGACGGAACTGTTTTTT. It translates as CASSLGTGTELFF. The chain was built from TRBV5-1 and TRBJ1-4; the junction holds 8 bases that match TRBD1. Unmatched junction bases come to 4, with V trimmed by 0 bases and J by 12 bases. Including the terminal cysteine and phenylalanine, the CDR3 comprises 13 residues. The sequence is cut down to CDR3 DNA, 39 bases in frame from base 1. CDR1 and CDR2, per the germline V gene, are SGHRS and YFSETQ. Extended through the reference TRBV5-1 and TRBJ1-4 proteins, this CDR3 yields the full variable domain: KAGVTQTPRYLIKTRGQQVTLSCSPISGHRSVSWYQQTPGQGLQFLFEYFSETQRNKGNFPGRFSGRQFSNSRSEMNVSTLELGDSALYLCASSLGTGTELFFGSGTQLSVL.